The 23 T cell receptor beta chains below were found in one sample sequenced in a study of T cell changes during pregnancy in multiple sclerosis. Data came from immunoSEQ multiplex PCR; TCRdb stores just in-frame clones and leaves some out. Of about 61,000 clones in the sample, about 90% were seen once. Sequencing used peripheral blood, obtained in the first trimester of pregnancy. The receptors originated from a female donor in good health, enrolled as a control in a pregnancy study.

This clone was seen more than once but under ten times. The chain joins TRBV5-4 to TRBJ1-2; 7 bases agree with TRBD1. CDR1 and CDR2 from the germline V gene are SGHNT and YYREEE (reference sequence). The CDR3 is made up of 13 amino acids. Unmatched junction bases numbered 4, after V lost 1 base and J lost 7 bases. This CDR3 is CASSLSQGGGYTF. CDR3 in DNA: TGTGCCAGCAGCTTGTCCCAGGGGGGTGGCTACACCTTC.

The chain recombines TRBV30 with TRBJ2-1; 10 nucleotides agree with TRBD2. This CDR3 comprises 14 residues. Per germline, CDR1 GTSNPN and CDR2 SVGIG (reference sequence). The V gene end was trimmed by 4 bases and the J gene end by 3 bases; junction bases not matched to a gene: 3. CDR3 bases: TGTGCCTGGAAGCGGGGGGGCCGCTACAATGAGCAGTTCTTC. Amino acid sequence: CAWKRGGRYNEQFF. Full variable domain (missing parts from reference TRBV30 and TRBJ2-1): SQTIHQWPATLVQPVGSPLSLECTVEGTSNPNLYWYRQAAGRGLQLLFYSVGIGQISSEVPQNLSASRPQDRQFILSSKKLLLSDSGFYLCAWKRGGRYNEQFFGPGTRLTVL.

This rearrangement joins TRBV5-8 to TRBJ1-1; 8 nucleotides line up with TRBD1. CDR1 and CDR2 (germline): SGHTS, YDEGEE. The V segment lost 3 bases and the J segment 1 base; nucleotides outside the gene matches: 5. There are 15 residues in the CDR3. The DNA of the CDR3 is TGTGCCAGCAGCTGGAAAACAGGGGGGAACACTGAAGCTTTCTTT. This codes for CASSWKTGGNTEAFF.

This chain connects TRBV7-8 to TRBJ2-1; 8 bases map to TRBD2. CDR3 size: 15 residues. V dropped 3 bases and J dropped 7; count of bases not matched to a gene: 8. The germline V gene encodes CDR1 SGHVS and CDR2 FQNEAQ. In nucleotides, the CDR3 is TGTGCCAGCAGCTTGGCGAGTAGCGGGGAAAATGAGCAGTTCTTC. Amino acids: CASSLASSGENEQFF.

The chain combines TRBV5-4 with TRBJ1-1; TRBD1 aligns across 11 bases. The J segment lost 3 bases and the V segment lost 6 bases, leaving 10 bases of the junction unmatched. This CDR3 is 16 amino acids long. The germline V gene encodes CDR1 SGHNT and CDR2 YYREEE (reference sequence). CDR3 amino acids: CASTGTGGDWHTEAFF. DNA for the CDR3: TGTGCCAGCACCGGGACAGGGGGTGATTGGCACACTGAAGCTTTCTTT.

The V gene is TRBV4-3, the J gene TRBJ2-6; D is possibly TRBD1 (6 bases). The CDR3 is 16 amino acids. CDR1 LGHNA and CDR2 YSLEER come from the germline V gene. The ends were cut back, 5 bases at V and 2 bases at J, with 13 bases in the middle. CDR3 bases: TGCGCCAGCAGCGTAACGAGGGGGACTGGGGCCAACGTCCTGACTTTC. Protein product: CASSVTRGTGANVLTF.

The chain combines TRBV25-1 with TRBJ1-6; 9 bases map to TRBD1. The length of the CDR3 is 15 residues. The germline CDR1 and CDR2 sequences are MGHDK and SYGVNS. V lost 5 bases to trimming and J lost 7 bases; unmatched junction nucleotides: 6. The CDR3 coding sequence is TGTGCCAGCAGTACGCCGGGACAGGGAAATTCACCCCTCCACTTT. This translates into CASSTPGQGNSPLHF.

The chain recombines TRBV7-2 with TRBJ2-4; 8 bases match TRBD1. The V and J ends lost 3 bases and 5 bases, in that order; junction bases with no gene match: 6. The CDR3 length is 15 residues. In germline, CDR1 is SGHTA, CDR2 FQGNSA. This chain's CDR3 is CASSFNRQGQNIQYF. CDR3 DNA: TGTGCCAGCAGCTTCAACCGACAGGGGCAAAACATTCAGTACTTC.

V gene TRBV7-9 combines with J gene TRBJ2-5, with a tentative D call TRBD2 (5 bases). V was shortened by 3 bases and J by 5 bases, with 10 bases between the two germline ends. CDR1 and CDR2 (germline): SEHNR, FQNEAQ (reference sequence). CDR3 size: 13 residues. CDR3 loop: CASSLRVGETQYF. In DNA, the CDR3 is TGTGCCAGCAGCTTGAGGGTGGGGGAGACCCAGTACTTC. Variable domain in full (rest from reference TRBV7-9 and TRBJ2-5): DTGVSQNPRHKITKRGQNVTFRCDPISEHNRLYWYRQTLGQGPEFLTYFQNEAQLEKSRLLSDRFSAERPKGSFSTLEIQRTEQGDSAMYLCASSLRVGETQYFGPGTRLLVL.

The V gene is TRBV11-2, the J gene TRBJ2-7; TRBD1 might be the D (5 bases). The V gene lost 3 bases and the J gene lost 5 bases, with 11 bases spanning the gap. Germline CDR1 is SGHAT and CDR2 is FQNNGV. This CDR3 has 13 amino acids. The CDR3 DNA is TGTGCCAGCAGCTTGGCAGGGTCGAACGAGCAGTACTTC. Amino acid sequence: CASSLAGSNEQYF.

This clone was observed a handful of times. This sequence joins TRBV30 and TRBJ1-1; TRBD1 is a possible D gene (6 bases). CDR3 length: 13 amino acids. CDR1 is GTSNPN, CDR2 SVGIG, per germline (reference sequence). With 1 base removed from V and 6 bases from J, the gap between germline ends came to 12 bases. The CDR3 sequence is CAWSAQGRAEAFF. The CDR3 region has the DNA TGTGCCTGGAGTGCCCAGGGGAGGGCTGAAGCTTTCTTT.

The chain couples TRBV7-8 to TRBJ2-5; 8 bases line up with TRBD2. The V and J ends lost 10 bases and 5 bases, in that order; junction bases with no gene match: 12. The CDR3 runs 14 residues. Germline-derived CDR1 and CDR2 are SGHVS and FQNEAQ. CDR3 region: CATPGRGARETQYF. The DNA of the CDR3 is TGTGCCACTCCCGGGCGGGGGGCGCGGGAGACCCAGTACTTC.

J is TRBJ1-1 and V is TRBV9; D is unclear. V lost 0 bases, J lost 0 bases, and 3 bases lay in between. Germline CDR1 is SGDLS and CDR2 is YYNGEE. The CDR3 consists of 13 residues. In nucleotides, the CDR3 is TGTGCCAGCAGCGTAGATATGAACACTGAAGCTTTCTTT. It is translated as CASSVDMNTEAFF.

This chain uses TRBV9 with TRBJ2-7; a possible D gene is TRBD2 (5 bases). V was pared by 1 base and J by 2 bases, with 13 bases between. This CDR3 comprises 15 residues. Germline-derived CDR1 and CDR2 are SGDLS and YYNGEE. The CDR3 here is CASSVSGLGTYEQYF. The CDR3 DNA reads as TGTGCCAGCAGCGTAAGTGGACTGGGGACCTACGAGCAGTACTTC.

There are a few counts of this clone. V gene TRBV2 combines with J gene TRBJ1-2, with 7 positions matching TRBD1. Unmatched junction bases numbered 10, after V lost 2 bases and J lost 7 bases. CDR1 SNHLY and CDR2 FYNNEI come from the germline V gene. CDR3 length equals 15 residues. CDR3 nucleotides: TGTGCCAGCAGTGAACTGAGACAGGGAAGAAGTGGCTACACCTTC. It is translated as CASSELRQGRSGYTF. Based on the CDR3 plus reference TRBV2 and TRBJ1-2, the full variable domain is EPEVTQTPSHQVTQMGQEVILRCVPISNHLYFYWYRQILGQKVEFLVSFYNNEISEKSEIFDDQFSVERPDGSNFTLKIRSTKLEDSAMYFCASSELRQGRSGYTFGSGTRLTVV.

This chain joins TRBV7-2 and TRBJ1-2; the match to TRBD1 covers 9 bases. With 1 base clipped from V and 5 bases from J, the junction kept 8 bases outside the gene matches. Germline-derived CDR1 and CDR2 are SGHTA and FQGNSA. The CDR3 sequence is 16 residues long. CDR3 amino acids: CASSLGGQGEIYGYTF. Written as DNA, the CDR3 is TGTGCCAGCAGCTTAGGGGGACAGGGCGAAATTTATGGCTACACCTTC.

This clone was recorded only once. This chain connects TRBV19 to TRBJ1-1; TRBD1 is a possible D gene (5 bases). The CDR3 loop spans 13 amino acids. Germline V gene sequence: CDR1 LNHDA, CDR2 SQIVND (reference sequence). Trimming removed 7 bases from V and 5 bases from J, with 14 bases in between. The CDR3 coding sequence is TGTGCCAGTAACGCAGGGAGGTGGACTGAAGCTTTCTTT. Translated: CASNAGRWTEAFF. Using reference TRBV19 and TRBJ1-1 for the parts outside the CDR3, the full variable domain is DGGITQSPKYLFRKEGQNVTLSCEQNLNHDAMYWYRQDPGQGLRLIYYSQIVNDFQKGDIAEGYSVSREKKESFPLTVTSAQKNPTAFYLCASNAGRWTEAFFGQGTRLTVV.

The V call is TRBV5-6, the J call TRBJ1-5; 8 bases are shared with TRBD1. The germline V gene has CDR1 SGHDT and CDR2 YYEEEE. This CDR3 region has 16 residues. The V and J ends lost 0 bases and 0 bases, in that order; junction bases with no gene match: 2. DNA for the CDR3: TGTGCCAGCAGCTTGGGGACAGGGTATAGCAATCAGCCCCAGCATTTT. It is translated as CASSLGTGYSNQPQHF. The complete variable domain, with remaining parts taken from reference TRBV5-6 and TRBJ1-5, reads DAGVTQSPTHLIKTRGQQVTLRCSPKSGHDTVSWYQQALGQGPQFIFQYYEEEERQRGNFPDRFSGHQFPNYSSELNVNALLLGDSALYLCASSLGTGYSNQPQHFGDGTRLSIL.

V gene TRBV19 combines with J gene TRBJ1-2, with D possibly being TRBD1 (5 bases). The germline CDR1 and CDR2 sequences are LNHDA and SQIVND (reference sequence). CDR3 length equals 15 residues. V gave up 3 bases and J gave up 4 bases, with 15 bases separating them. The CDR3 DNA sequence: TGTGCCAGTAGTATGGATACAGGTGGAACCTATGGCTACACCTTC. Amino acids: CASSMDTGGTYGYTF.

The J gene is TRBJ1-1, the V gene TRBV14; the D is unclear. From germline, CDR1 is SGHDN and CDR2 FVKESK. Trimming removed 4 bases from V and 7 bases from J, with 10 bases in between. The CDR3 has 12 amino acids. CDR3 region: CASSLDSIEAFF. The CDR3 bases are TGTGCCAGCAGCCTGGACTCGATTGAAGCTTTCTTT.

The rearrangement uses TRBV30 and TRBJ2-7; 7 bases are a match to TRBD1. This CDR3 is 13 amino acids long. The germline V gene encodes CDR1 GTSNPN and CDR2 SVGIG (reference sequence). With V trimmed by 1 base and J by 1 base, 1 base remained unmatched. The CDR3 loop is CAWSEGASYEQYF. The CDR3 bases are TGTGCCTGGAGTGAGGGGGCTTCCTACGAGCAGTACTTC.

The gene calls are TRBV5-1 and TRBJ2-3; D uncertain. The CDR3 extends over 16 amino acids. Germline CDR1 SGHRS, CDR2 YFSETQ. With 4 bases removed from V and 1 base from J, the gap between germline ends came to 16 bases. The CDR3 nucleotides are TGCGCCAGCAGCGTCGATCCCGCGGATGGCACAGATACGCAGTATTTT. It is translated as CASSVDPADGTDTQYF. The whole variable domain, filled in from reference TRBV5-1 and TRBJ2-3, reads KAGVTQTPRYLIKTRGQQVTLSCSPISGHRSVSWYQQTPGQGLQFLFEYFSETQRNKGNFPGRFSGRQFSNSRSEMNVSTLELGDSALYLCASSVDPADGTDTQYFGPGTRLTVL.

V gene TRBV6-1 combines with J gene TRBJ2-7; TRBD2 matches 8 bases. CDR3 length equals 14 residues. After removal of 7 bases from V and 1 base from J, the junction contained 6 bases not matched to a gene. Germline CDR1 and CDR2: MNHNS and SASEGT. The CDR3: CASIRERGSYEQYF. Written as DNA, the CDR3 is TGTGCCAGCATACGGGAGCGGGGGTCCTACGAGCAGTACTTC.